A single sample gave rise to the 19 T cell receptor beta chains below, sequenced in a study of cytomegalovirus exposure and HLA in healthy donors. The PCR ran on 60 Vbeta and 13 Jbeta primers. The data were produced by immunoSEQ multiplex PCR, yet TCRdb's version contains in-frame clones alone and is incomplete. In the table there are about 100,000 clones, around 81% of which are singletons. Input material: PBMCs. All receptors derive from a woman aged 65 to 85 in good health and CMV-seropositive.

Only a few counts were recorded for this clone. CDR3 sequence: CASSFRTGVTEAFF. The CDR3 DNA sequence: TGTGCCAGCAGCTTTAGGACAGGGGTGACTGAAGCTTTCTTT. This chain uses TRBV14 with TRBJ1-1, with TRBD1 matching over 9 bases. The CDR3 has 14 residues. Germline V CDR1 and CDR2: SGHDN, FVKESK. V dropped 5 bases and J dropped 5; count of bases not matched to a gene: 6.

This chain connects TRBV18 to TRBJ2-5, with unresolved D. CDR1 is KGHSH and CDR2 is LQKENI in the germline V gene. Trimming pared 4 bases from V and 3 bases from J, leaving 18 bases between. The CDR3 consists of 16 residues. CDR3 bases: TGTGCCAGCTCACAGGTTGGAGCAAGCCTAAAAGAGACCCAGTACTTC. Its protein is CASSQVGASLKETQYF.

The chain recombines TRBV7-2 with TRBJ2-1, with TRBD2 matching over 7 bases. The CDR3 is made up of 16 amino acids. Trimming removed 1 base from V and 7 bases from J; junction bases left unmatched: 10. Germline CDR1 and CDR2: SGHTA and FQGNSA. CDR3 DNA: TGTGCCAGCAGCTTAGTAGGGGCGGGAGTCGCAAATGAGCAGTTCTTC. Residues: CASSLVGAGVANEQFF.

This chain connects TRBV7-2 to TRBJ2-3; D is undetermined. CDR3 size: 11 residues. The V and J ends lost 3 bases and 4 bases respectively, with 2 bases between them. CDR1 and CDR2 from the germline V gene are SGHTA and FQGNSA. The CDR3 loop reads CASSFSDTQYF. In DNA, the CDR3 is TGTGCCAGCAGCTTCTCAGATACGCAGTATTTT.

This clone has more than one count but fewer than ten. The gene calls are TRBV5-4 and TRBJ2-5; D is perhaps TRBD2 (7 bases). Per germline, CDR1 SGHNT and CDR2 YYREEE (reference sequence). Between the trimmed V and J ends, which lost 4 bases and 4 bases, there was a span of 17 bases. This CDR3 region has 15 residues. The CDR3 nucleotides read TGTGCCAGCAGCACCGGGGGAGGGGGGGGAGAGACCCAGTACTTC. It yields the protein CASSTGGGGGETQYF. The variable domain in full, with the rest retrieved from reference TRBV5-4 and TRBJ2-5, is ETGVTQSPTHLIKTRGQQVTLRCSSQSGHNTVSWYQQALGQGPQFIFQYYREEENGRGNFPPRFSGLQFPNYSSELNVNALELDDSALYLCASSTGGGGGETQYFGPGTRLLVL.

The chain combines TRBV19 with TRBJ2-4; 8 positions match TRBD1. The J segment lost 2 bases and the V segment lost 5 bases, leaving 5 bases of the junction unmatched. From germline, CDR1 is LNHDA and CDR2 SQIVND (reference sequence). The CDR3 loop spans 15 amino acids. The CDR3 spells CASSAGGASKNIQYF. CDR3 sequence (DNA): TGTGCCAGTAGTGCAGGGGGCGCGTCCAAAAACATTCAGTACTTC. Supplemented by reference TRBV19 and TRBJ2-4, the full variable domain reads DGGITQSPKYLFRKEGQNVTLSCEQNLNHDAMYWYRQDPGQGLRLIYYSQIVNDFQKGDIAEGYSVSREKKESFPLTVTSAQKNPTAFYLCASSAGGASKNIQYFGAGTRLSVL.

The chain recombines TRBV5-1 with TRBJ2-2, with 14 bases aligning to TRBD2. The CDR3 is 17 amino acids. Germline CDR1 is SGHRS and CDR2 is YFSETQ. V was clipped by 0 bases and J by 3 bases; unmatched bases: 1. The CDR3 is CASSLGLAGGHTGELFF. In DNA, the CDR3 is TGCGCCAGCAGCTTGGGACTAGCGGGAGGGCACACCGGGGAGCTGTTTTTT. Together with reference TRBV5-1 and TRBJ2-2, the CDR3 gives the full variable domain: KAGVTQTPRYLIKTRGQQVTLSCSPISGHRSVSWYQQTPGQGLQFLFEYFSETQRNKGNFPGRFSGRQFSNSRSEMNVSTLELGDSALYLCASSLGLAGGHTGELFFGEGSRLTVL.

V usage is TRBV19 and J usage is TRBJ2-7; D unresolved. The germline gives CDR1 LNHDA, CDR2 SQIVND (reference sequence). V shed 1 base and J shed 5 bases, with 18 bases lying between them. The CDR3 runs 16 residues. For the CDR3, the DNA is TGTGCCAGTAGTATAGGTGGCACCCTGAAGTCCCACGAGCAGTACTTC. This translates into CASSIGGTLKSHEQYF.

The rearrangement links TRBV9 to TRBJ2-1, with TRBD2 matching over 7 bases. The length of the CDR3 is 16 residues. The V segment lost 2 bases and the J segment 2 bases; nucleotides outside the gene matches: 7. Per germline, CDR1 SGDLS and CDR2 YYNGEE. CDR3 sequence: CASSVGIGRTYNEQFF. Here the CDR3 DNA reads TGTGCCAGCAGCGTGGGTATCGGGAGGACCTACAATGAGCAGTTCTTC.

The gene calls are TRBV7-3 and TRBJ2-1, with 9 bases identical to TRBD2. The CDR3 totals 15 residues. Germline V CDR1 and CDR2: SGHTA, FQGTGA. The J segment lost 2 bases and the V segment lost 1 base, leaving 0 bases of the junction unmatched. Written as DNA, the CDR3 is TGTGCCAGCAGCTTAAGACTAGCGGCCTACAATGAGCAGTTCTTC. It yields the protein CASSLRLAAYNEQFF.

The chain combines TRBV19 with TRBJ2-7; TRBD1 matches 7 bases. The CDR3 extends over 14 amino acids. The V segment lost 3 bases and the J segment 1 base; nucleotides outside the gene matches: 3. The germline CDR1 and CDR2 sequences are LNHDA and SQIVND (reference sequence). CDR3 protein: CASSMVGQSYEQYF. The CDR3 DNA follows: TGTGCCAGTAGTATGGTGGGACAGTCCTACGAGCAGTACTTC.

The genes are TRBV5-6 and TRBJ2-7; the match to TRBD2 covers 8 bases. This CDR3 contains 14 residues. The trim removed 4 bases at V and 4 bases at J, leaving 7 bases unmatched. CDR1 is SGHDT, CDR2 YYEEEE, per germline. CDR3 sequence reads: CASSGERERYEQYF. CDR3 nucleotide sequence: TGTGCCAGCAGCGGCGAGCGGGAGAGGTACGAGCAGTACTTC.

The chain couples TRBV29-1 to TRBJ2-2; perhaps TRBD1 as D (5 bases). Germline assignment: CDR1 SQVTM and CDR2 ANQGSEA. V dropped 5 bases and J dropped 6 bases, with 13 bases sitting between them. This CDR3 has 13 amino acids. CDR3 DNA: TGCAGCGTTAGGTCAGGGAAGGCCGGGGAGCTGTTTTTT. Its translation: CSVRSGKAGELFF.

CDR3 protein: CASTRSLAGPYNEQFF. CDR3 nucleotide sequence: TGTGCCAGCACCCGTTCCCTAGCGGGGCCTTACAATGAGCAGTTCTTC. This rearrangement joins TRBV7-9 to TRBJ2-1, with 9 nucleotides matching TRBD2. Losses at the gene ends were 7 bases for V and 4 bases for J; bases not matched to a gene: 11. CDR1 and CDR2 from the germline V gene are SEHNR and FQNEAQ (reference sequence). The CDR3 has 16 residues.

The chain recombines TRBV5-1 with TRBJ2-5, with TRBD1 as a possible D gene (6 bases). The CDR3 spans 14 residues. Germline assignment: CDR1 SGHRS and CDR2 YFSETQ. Trimming took 3 bases from V and 1 from J, leaving 10 bases between them. The CDR3 DNA is TGCGCCAGCAGCTCTACAGGGTTCCAAGAGACCCAGTACTTC. Its protein is CASSSTGFQETQYF. Combining the CDR3 with reference TRBV5-1 and TRBJ2-5 gives the whole variable domain KAGVTQTPRYLIKTRGQQVTLSCSPISGHRSVSWYQQTPGQGLQFLFEYFSETQRNKGNFPGRFSGRQFSNSRSEMNVSTLELGDSALYLCASSSTGFQETQYFGPGTRLLVL.

V and J are TRBV7-9 and TRBJ1-4, with a possible D match to TRBD1 (6 bases). V was trimmed by 2 bases and J by 4 bases, leaving 14 bases between them. The CDR3 totals 16 residues. From germline, CDR1 is SEHNR and CDR2 FQNEAQ (reference sequence). The CDR3 reads CASSLSWDTLNEKLFF. The CDR3 DNA reads as TGTGCCAGCAGCTTAAGTTGGGACACCCTTAATGAAAAACTGTTTTTT.

The chain links TRBV6-6 to TRBJ1-2; TRBD1 agrees at 9 bases. Germline loops: CDR1 MNHNY, CDR2 SVGAGI (reference sequence). Trimming removed 7 bases from V and 7 bases from J; junction bases left unmatched: 13. The CDR3 extends over 15 amino acids. The CDR3 region has the DNA TGTGCCAGCATTGACAGGGGGTCGGCCTACTCTGGCTACACCTTC. Amino acid sequence: CASIDRGSAYSGYTF.

V and J are TRBV19 and TRBJ1-1; 11 nucleotides line up with TRBD1. The V gene end was trimmed by 6 bases and the J gene end by 4 bases; junction bases not matched to a gene: 7. CDR1 is LNHDA, CDR2 SQIVND, per germline (reference sequence). The CDR3 is made up of 15 amino acids. CDR3 in DNA: TGTGCCAGTAGGCGCCGGACAGGGGGCGGCACTGAAGCTTTCTTT. It specifies CASRRRTGGGTEAFF.

This clone was detected once. CDR3: CASDREAGNTIYF. The CDR3 DNA is TGTGCCAGCGACAGGGAAGCTGGAAACACCATATATTTT. J is TRBJ1-3 and V is TRBV21-1; the D call of TRBD1 is as the table states it, not checked on the DNA. TRBV21-1 is an annotated pseudogene. The CDR3 loop spans 13 amino acids.